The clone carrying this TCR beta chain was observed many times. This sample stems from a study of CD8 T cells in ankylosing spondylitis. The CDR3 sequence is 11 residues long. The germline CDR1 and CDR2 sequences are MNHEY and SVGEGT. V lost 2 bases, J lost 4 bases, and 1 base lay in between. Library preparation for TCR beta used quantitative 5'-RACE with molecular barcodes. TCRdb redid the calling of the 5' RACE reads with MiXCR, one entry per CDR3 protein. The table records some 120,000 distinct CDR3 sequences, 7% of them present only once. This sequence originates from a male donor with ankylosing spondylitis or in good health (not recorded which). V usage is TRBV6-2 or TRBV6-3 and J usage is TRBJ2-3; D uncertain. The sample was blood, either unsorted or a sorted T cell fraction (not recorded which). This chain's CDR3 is CASSYPDTQYF. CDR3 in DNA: TGTGCCAGCAGTTACCCAGATACGCAGTATTTT.